The 16 T cell receptor beta chains below all came from one sample that was sequenced in a study of blood T cell repertoires in COVID-19. Repertoires were generated with immunoSEQ multiplex PCR, while TCRdb's copy carries only in-frame clones and drops some. The sample comprises roughly 73,000 clones, about 88% of which are singletons, and approximately 8.9% rests with the top ten. The sample comprised peripheral blood. The receptor set was obtained from an elderly man with acute or convalescent COVID-19.

This chain uses TRBV4-1 with TRBJ2-3; D is uncertain. The CDR3 is 15 amino acids. CDR1 is MGHRA and CDR2 is YSYEKL in the germline V gene. Trimming cost V 4 bases and J 5 bases, with 16 bases left between them. CDR3 bases: TGCGCCAGCAGCCCAAGCCAACGGAGAATAGATACGCAGTATTTT. Its translation is CASSPSQRRIDTQYF.

This chain joins TRBV10-3 and TRBJ2-2, with 7 bases lining up with TRBD1. Germline assignment: CDR1 ENHRY and CDR2 SYGVKD. The V and J ends lost 3 bases and 3 bases, in that order; junction bases with no gene match: 7. The CDR3 loop spans 16 amino acids. The CDR3, as DNA: TGTGCCATCAGTGACACAGGGGCGAGGCACACCGGGGAGCTGTTTTTT. Its translation: CAISDTGARHTGELFF.

This chain uses TRBV5-1 with TRBJ2-3; 7 bases align to TRBD1. The CDR3 spans 17 residues. Trimming took 4 bases from V and 2 from J; bases not matched to a gene: 13. Germline CDR1 is SGHRS and CDR2 is YFSETQ. The CDR3 region has the DNA TGCGCCAGCAGCCAAACTCAAGGGGGCGCACACACAGATACGCAGTATTTT. It encodes CASSQTQGGAHTDTQYF.

The rearrangement links TRBV5-1 to TRBJ2-7, with a tentative D call TRBD2 (5 bases). This CDR3 has 15 residues. Germline V lookup: CDR1 SGHRS, CDR2 YFSETQ. V shed 0 bases and J shed 5 bases, with 15 bases lying between them. CDR3 coding DNA: TGCGCCAGCAGCTTGGTTGGAGGCCCCCGGCACGAGCAGTACTTC. The encoded protein is CASSLVGGPRHEQYF.

The chain carries TRBV2 and TRBJ2-3, with a tentative D call TRBD1 (6 bases). V was cut by 2 bases and J by 8 bases, with 11 bases left in between. The CDR3 has 13 amino acids. In germline, CDR1 is SNHLY, CDR2 FYNNEI. The CDR3 protein is CASSERTATTQYF. CDR3 sequence (DNA): TGTGCCAGCAGTGAACGGACAGCCACTACGCAGTATTTT.

This clone was counted a few times. This rearrangement joins TRBV10-2 to TRBJ2-3; unclear D gene. The V gene's germline CDR1 is WSHSY and CDR2 SAAADI. This CDR3 comprises 15 residues. Trimming pared 1 base from V and 0 bases from J, leaving 8 bases between. CDR3 amino acids: CASSEWLASTDTQYF. CDR3 sequence (DNA): TGCGCCAGCAGTGAGTGGCTGGCCAGCACAGATACGCAGTATTTT.

This sequence joins TRBV30 and TRBJ1-2; 7 nucleotides line up with TRBD1. V shed 0 bases, J shed 5 bases, and the junction held 3 bases outside the gene matches. Looked up from germline, CDR1 is GTSNPN and CDR2 is SVGIG (reference sequence). CDR3 length: 13 amino acids. As DNA, the CDR3 is TGTGCCTGGAGTGTACAGGGGCCTTATGGCTACACCTTC. Translation gives CAWSVQGPYGYTF.

In the case of this clone: Within the sample, other DNA sequences also encode this same CDR3. The chain has TRBV2 and TRBJ1-6; D is unresolved. The V gene's germline CDR1 is SNHLY and CDR2 FYNNEI. The V end lost 7 bases, the J end lost 0 bases, and 10 bases lay between the germline ends. This CDR3 has 15 amino acids. CDR3 amino acids: CASTLTSSYNSPLHF. The CDR3 nucleotides read TGTGCCAGCACCCTAACGAGCTCCTATAATTCACCCCTCCACTTT.

This rearrangement joins TRBV19 to TRBJ1-2; 7 bases match TRBD1. V dropped 5 bases and J dropped 4; count of bases not matched to a gene: 7. Germline values: CDR1 LNHDA, CDR2 SQIVND (reference sequence). The CDR3 length is 14 residues. The chain's CDR3 is CASSPGTAIYGYTF. In DNA form, the CDR3 reads TGTGCCAGTAGTCCTGGGACAGCCATCTATGGCTACACCTTC.

CDR3: CASSEAGQSGGYTF. The CDR3 DNA sequence: TGTGCCAGCAGTGAAGCGGGACAGAGTGGTGGCTACACCTTC. The chain has TRBV6-1 and TRBJ1-2, with 7 bases lining up with TRBD1. With 0 bases clipped from V and 7 bases from J, the junction kept 5 bases outside the gene matches. This CDR3 has 14 residues. Germline assignment: CDR1 MNHNS and CDR2 SASEGT.

This rearrangement joins TRBV10-3 to TRBJ1-1; a possible D gene is TRBD1 (5 bases). The V and J ends lost 6 bases and 3 bases respectively, with 14 bases between them. The CDR3 length is 14 residues. From germline, CDR1 is ENHRY and CDR2 SYGVKD. In DNA form, the CDR3 reads TGTGCCATCAGCCGAACAGGAGAGGACACTGAAGCTTTCTTT. Protein sequence: CAISRTGEDTEAFF.

V and J are TRBV6-5 and TRBJ2-3, with D possibly TRBD2 on 6 matching bases. Germline CDR1 and CDR2: MNHEY and SVGAGI. The CDR3 length is 14 residues. Trimming took 6 bases from V and 7 from J, leaving 17 bases between them. CDR3 region: CASRLGRAGNTQYF. The CDR3 DNA is TGTGCCAGCAGACTCGGACGGGCGGGAAATACGCAGTATTTT.

The V call is TRBV9, the J call TRBJ1-1; tentative D call: TRBD1 (5 bases). The CDR3 is made up of 17 amino acids. Trimming cost V 3 bases and J 1 base, with 19 bases left between them. Per germline, CDR1 SGDLS and CDR2 YYNGEE. CDR3 sequence reads: CASSAAGHVIANTEAFF. DNA of the CDR3: TGTGCCAGCAGCGCGGCCGGACACGTCATCGCGAACACTGAAGCTTTCTTT. Supplemented by reference TRBV9 and TRBJ1-1, the full variable domain reads DSGVTQTPKHLITATGQRVTLRCSPRSGDLSVYWYQQSLDQGLQFLIQYYNGEERAKGNILERFSAQQFPDLHSELNLSSLELGDSALYFCASSAAGHVIANTEAFFGQGTRLTVV.

CDR3 region: CASTLGQGYIDEQFF. For the CDR3, the DNA is TGTGCCAGCACCCTGGGACAGGGGTATATCGATGAGCAGTTCTTC. The V gene is TRBV9, the J gene TRBJ2-1, with 10 bases lining up with TRBD1. Germline values: CDR1 SGDLS, CDR2 YYNGEE. Trimming removed 6 bases from V and 8 bases from J; junction bases left unmatched: 11. The CDR3 loop spans 15 amino acids.

The chain couples TRBV11-2 to TRBJ2-2; possibly TRBD1 for D (6 bases). Trimming pared 6 bases from V and 0 bases from J, leaving 11 bases between. Germline V lookup: CDR1 SGHAT, CDR2 FQNNGV. CDR3 length equals 15 residues. CDR3 in DNA: TGTGCCAGCAGGCTCACAGGGTCGAACACCGGGGAGCTGTTTTTT. This translates into CASRLTGSNTGELFF.

The rearrangement joins TRBV2 to TRBJ2-1; perhaps TRBD1 as D (5 bases). Trimming left V 3 bases short and J 3 bases short, with 9 bases between. This CDR3 region has 14 residues. CDR1 is SNHLY and CDR2 is FYNNEI in the germline V gene. CDR3 in amino acids: CASSDLGVYNEQFF. CDR3 in DNA: TGTGCCAGCAGTGATTTAGGGGTCTACAATGAGCAGTTCTTC. The variable domain in full, completed from reference TRBV2 and TRBJ2-1, reads EPEVTQTPSHQVTQMGQEVILRCVPISNHLYFYWYRQILGQKVEFLVSFYNNEISEKSEIFDDQFSVERPDGSNFTLKIRSTKLEDSAMYFCASSDLGVYNEQFFGPGTRLTVL.